Listed below are T cell receptor beta chains from one sample, sequenced in a study of blood T cell repertoires in COVID-19. Profiled with immunoSEQ multiplex PCR; TCRdb holds only in-frame clones, not every one. The sample lists more than 95,000 clones; around 76% were seen once. The sequencing sample was made of peripheral blood. The receptors here all came from a woman aged 70-85 years with acute or convalescent COVID-19. The CDR3 runs from the conserved cysteine through the conserved F or W. The D gene is left open where the match is weak. A row's size may be missing; if present it is once, few, many or a size class.

clone size	CDR3 length	V gene	J gene	D gene	CDR3 DNA	CDR3 protein
few	15	TRBV6-5	TRBJ1-3	.	TGTGCCAGCAAGCGACGTGGGGGGACTGGAAACACCATATATTTT	CASKRRGGTGNTIYF
once	14	TRBV7-2	TRBJ2-3	.	TGTGCCAGCAGCCCCCCAGGCTCCCGGGATACGCAGTATTTT	CASSPPGSRDTQYF
.	15	TRBV30	TRBJ2-2	.	TGTGCCTGGAGCCATGGACACTTGAACACCGGGGAGCTGTTTTTT	CAWSHGHLNTGELFF
.	14	TRBV5-1	TRBJ1-2	TRBD1	TGCGCCAGCAGCTCCCTCGGGACAGGGGACGGCTACACCTTC	CASSSLGTGDGYTF
once	17	TRBV15	TRBJ1-2	TRBD1	TGTGCCACCAGCAGAGATCGGATTGGAACAGGGGATTCCGGCTACACCTTC	CATSRDRIGTGDSGYTF
once	16	TRBV7-9	TRBJ1-1	.	TGTGCCAGCAGCTTAAGGAACGGACAGAAGGACACTGAAGCTTTCTTT	CASSLRNGQKDTEAFF
.	14	TRBV25-1	TRBJ2-7	TRBD1	TGTGCCAGCAGCGTGGGACAGGGTTCTGGCGAGCAGTACTTC	CASSVGQGSGEQYF
.	14	TRBV11-1	TRBJ2-4	TRBD1	TGTGCCAGCAGCTTGACAGGGGCCAAAAACATTCAGTACTTC	CASSLTGAKNIQYF
.	14	TRBV5-1	TRBJ1-2	.	TGCGCCAGCAGCTTGGGTGTCTTGGGAGGCGGCTACACCTTC	CASSLGVLGGGYTF
.	19	TRBV2	TRBJ2-7	.	TGTGCCAGCGTCGCAGCGGGACTTCCAAAGGGGGGGACCCCCTACGAGCAGTACTTC	CASVAAGLPKGGTPYEQYF
many	14	TRBV30	TRBJ1-3	TRBD1	TGTGCCTGGGGGACAGGTTTCTCTGGAAACACCATATATTTT	CAWGTGFSGNTIYF
.	13	TRBV5-1	TRBJ2-7	TRBD1	TGCGCCAGCAGCGAACAGGGGGAAGAAGAGCAGTACTTC	CASSEQGEEEQYF
.	13	TRBV27	TRBJ2-7	TRBD2	TGTGCCAGCTCCCTACGGGGGGGCGTCGAGCAGTACTTC	CASSLRGGVEQYF
.	15	TRBV7-2	TRBJ1-2	.	TGTGCCAGCAGCACCCGGACAGCTCCGAACTATGGCTACACCTTC	CASSTRTAPNYGYTF
.	13	TRBV7-9	TRBJ2-5	.	TGTGCCAGCAGTTCCGCTGGGGCGGAGACCCAGTACTTC	CASSSAGAETQYF
few	15	TRBV19	TRBJ2-3	TRBD1	TGTGCCAGTAGTATAAGGGACAGGGCGGCAGATACGCAGTATTTT	CASSIRDRAADTQYF
.	15	TRBV6-6	TRBJ2-6	TRBD1	TGTGCCAGCAGTCAAGCCCGGACAGGGCTATCTGTCCTGACTTTC	CASSQARTGLSVLTF
.	20	TRBV12-5	TRBJ2-3	TRBD1	TGTGCTAGTGGTTGGTCCTCGGGACAGGGGGCGGGTAGGCACACAGATACGCAGTATTTT	CASGWSSGQGAGRHTDTQYF
.	15	TRBV7-2	TRBJ2-7	TRBD2	TGTGCCAGCAGCTCTTCTAGCGGCTCCTTCTACGAGCAGTACTTC	CASSSSSGSFYEQYF
.	13	TRBV24-1	TRBJ1-5	.	TGTGCCACCAGTCAAGGGACACGCCAGCCCCAGCATTTT	CATSQGTRQPQHF
.	13	TRBV30	TRBJ2-1	TRBD2	TGTGCCTCAGAGGGACTAGGAGGGTATGAGCAGTTCTTC	CASEGLGGYEQFF
once	15	TRBV6-5	TRBJ1-1	.	TGTGCCAGCAGTTACTCGCCGGGTGTGGTTCTCCGAGCTTTCTTT	CASSYSPGVVLRAFF
few	13	TRBV7-9	TRBJ1-6	.	TGTGCCAGCAGCCGCGGGCAAAATTCACCCCTCCACTTT	CASSRGQNSPLHF
.	17	TRBV7-9	TRBJ2-5	TRBD1	TGTGCCAGCAGCTTTGACTGGGACAGGGCGACGGGAGAGACCCAGTACTTC	CASSFDWDRATGETQYF
.	15	TRBV10-3	TRBJ2-7	.	TGTGCCATCAGCCTCCGTGGCAACCTGTCCTACGAGCAGTACTTC	CAISLRGNLSYEQYF
once	12	TRBV27	TRBJ2-7	.	TGTGCCAGCCCTAGGGGCTCCTACGAGCAGTACTTC	CASPRGSYEQYF
.	15	TRBV6-5	TRBJ1-5	.	TGTGCCAGCAGTTACTCGAGTCGTAGCAATCAGCCCCAGCATTTT	CASSYSSRSNQPQHF
.	14	TRBV4-1	TRBJ2-7	.	TGCGCCAGCAGCCAAGATCGGTCGTCCCACGAGCAGTACTTC	CASSQDRSSHEQYF
.	16	TRBV19	TRBJ1-4	TRBD1	TGTGCCAGCTCTCCCGGGACAGGGGGTTTTGGTGAAAAACTGTTTTTT	CASSPGTGGFGEKLFF
.	12	TRBV6-5	TRBJ2-7	.	TGTGCCAGCAGGGGCGTCAGCTACGAGCAGTACTTC	CASRGVSYEQYF
many	13	TRBV27	TRBJ2-1	.	TGTGCCAGCAGATACATGCAGGCCTATGAGCAGTTCTTC	CASRYMQAYEQFF
.	19	TRBV3-1/TRBV3-2	TRBJ2-5	.	TGTGCCAGCAGAAAACGTTACGGAGGGGCTGAAGGGCAAGGAGAGACCCAGTACTTC	CASRKRYGGAEGQGETQYF
once	16	TRBV4-1	TRBJ1-6	TRBD1	TGCGCCAGCGGGGGCGCGTTGGGACAGCGGAATTCACCCCTCCACTTT	CASGGALGQRNSPLHF
.	17	TRBV4-3	TRBJ2-2	TRBD2	TGCGCCAGCAGCCAAGAGGCGGCGGGGGGGTACACCGGGGAGCTGTTTTTT	CASSQEAAGGYTGELFF
.	17	TRBV5-1	TRBJ2-7	TRBD1	TGCGCCAGCGCCTCTAACTTTATGGGACAGGGGGCCTACGAGCAGTACTTC	CASASNFMGQGAYEQYF
few	13	TRBV27	TRBJ1-2	TRBD1	TGTGCCAGCAGTTTATACAGGGGTGGAGGCTACACCTTC	CASSLYRGGGYTF
.	16	TRBV19	TRBJ2-2	.	TGTGCCAGTAGTATGACAGCTTTACGGAACACCGGGGAGCTGTTTTTT	CASSMTALRNTGELFF
few	15	TRBV27	TRBJ1-6	TRBD1	TGTGCCAGCAGTTTAGGCGACAGGGGGAATTCACCCCTCCACTTT	CASSLGDRGNSPLHF
.	14	TRBV12-5	TRBJ1-3	.	TGTGCTAGTGGTTCCTCGGGCTCTGGAAACACCATATATTTT	CASGSSGSGNTIYF
.	14	TRBV24-1	TRBJ2-3	.	TGTGCCACCAGTCTAGACCGCAATACAGATACGCAGTATTTT	CATSLDRNTDTQYF
.	14	TRBV29-1	TRBJ2-2	TRBD1	TGCAGCGCTTCCCGGGGACAGGGAGGCGGGGAGCTGTTTTTT	CSASRGQGGGELFF
.	13	TRBV6-6	TRBJ1-4	TRBD1	TGTGCCAGCAGGGACAGGGATGTCGAAAAACTGTTTTTT	CASRDRDVEKLFF
few	16	TRBV3-1/TRBV3-2	TRBJ1-1	.	TGTGCCAGCAGCCAACCTACAGGTACTAGCGAACATGAAGCTTTCTTT	CASSQPTGTSEHEAFF
.	15	TRBV11-3	TRBJ1-1	.	TGTGCCAGCCTACCGTACACAGGGCAGGGAACTGAAGCTTTCTTT	CASLPYTGQGTEAFF
medium-sized	15	TRBV6-6	TRBJ2-5	TRBD2	TGTGCCAGCAGCGATAAAGCGGGAATTTTAGAGACCCAGTACTTC	CASSDKAGILETQYF
.	15	TRBV27	TRBJ1-5	.	TGTGCCAGCAGTGAAGTATTGGGACTTAATCAGCCCCAGCATTTT	CASSEVLGLNQPQHF
.	17	TRBV19	TRBJ1-5	.	TGTGCCAGTAGTACATCACAGGGATTCTATAGCAATCAGCCCCAGCATTTT	CASSTSQGFYSNQPQHF
few	13	TRBV28	TRBJ2-7	.	TGTGCCAGCAGGCCCGCAGGGACCTACGAGCAGTACTTC	CASRPAGTYEQYF
.	14	TRBV2	TRBJ2-7	TRBD1	TGTGCCAGCAGTCCGGGACAGGGGGTGAAGGAGCAGTACTTC	CASSPGQGVKEQYF
.	14	TRBV6-1	TRBJ1-1	.	TGTGCCAGCAGTGACAGAGGAATGAACACTGAAGCTTTCTTT	CASSDRGMNTEAFF
.	15	TRBV9	TRBJ1-2	.	TGTGCCAGCAGCCCCCAGGGTTTGTTCCTCTATGGCTACACCTTC	CASSPQGLFLYGYTF
.	16	TRBV7-2	TRBJ2-7	.	TGTGCCAGCAGCGGGTCCTTCGGGACTCCCATTTACGAGCAGTACTTC	CASSGSFGTPIYEQYF
.	14	TRBV5-6	TRBJ2-7	.	TGTGCCAGCAGCCCCCTCCGTGGGGGCGAAAAGCAGTACTTC	CASSPLRGGEKQYF
.	13	TRBV10-3	TRBJ1-4	TRBD1	TGTGCCAGTAACACAGGGGAGAATGAAAAACTGTTTTTT	CASNTGENEKLFF